This TCR beta chain derives from a study of control samples from healthy donors and cancer patients. Profiled with immunoSEQ multiplex PCR; TCRdb holds only in-frame clones, not every one. The sample includes over 150,000 clones, around 94% seen only once; the top ten take 12% to 15%. CDR3 length equals 17 residues. Germline CDR1 SGDLS, CDR2 YYNGEE. The V and J ends lost 2 bases and 3 bases respectively, with 19 bases between them. This clonotype originated in a man aged 55-75 years with colorectal cancer. The rearrangement uses TRBV9 and TRBJ2-3, with D perhaps TRBD1 or TRBD2 (6 bases each). The material sequenced was PBMCs. The DNA of the CDR3 is TGTGCCAGCAGCGTGGACTGGGGGGCTTTATCAACAGATACGCAGTATTTT. Amino acid sequence: CASSVDWGALSTDTQYF.